The clone carrying this T cell receptor beta chain has just a few counts. Its antigen is currently unknown. The record originates from a study of T cells after yellow fever vaccination. CDR3 length equals 15 residues. Trimming took 4 bases from V and 7 from J, leaving 14 bases between them. Germline values: CDR1 SGHTA, CDR2 FQGNSA. General observations from the study: By day 5 rather than day 15, the secondary response had peaked, though it was weaker.

The 5'RACE template-switching step produced TCR cDNA and added a universal primer site and UMIs. TCRdb used MiXCR to reprocess the 5' RACE reads, holding one entry per CDR3 protein. The data hold more than 300,000 distinct CDR3 sequences, with about 10% observed a single time. V usage is TRBV7-2 and J usage is TRBJ1-6; perhaps TRBD1 as D (6 bases). Sequences were derived from CD4+ T cells sorted from PBMCs, sampled 45 days after the yellow fever booster vaccination. The TCR comes from a man aged 18 to 29 who received the YFV17D yellow fever vaccine. The DNA for the CDR3 is TGTGCCAGCAGCTGGAGACAGGTGGAAAATTCACCCCTCCACTTT. It translates to CASSWRQVENSPLHF.